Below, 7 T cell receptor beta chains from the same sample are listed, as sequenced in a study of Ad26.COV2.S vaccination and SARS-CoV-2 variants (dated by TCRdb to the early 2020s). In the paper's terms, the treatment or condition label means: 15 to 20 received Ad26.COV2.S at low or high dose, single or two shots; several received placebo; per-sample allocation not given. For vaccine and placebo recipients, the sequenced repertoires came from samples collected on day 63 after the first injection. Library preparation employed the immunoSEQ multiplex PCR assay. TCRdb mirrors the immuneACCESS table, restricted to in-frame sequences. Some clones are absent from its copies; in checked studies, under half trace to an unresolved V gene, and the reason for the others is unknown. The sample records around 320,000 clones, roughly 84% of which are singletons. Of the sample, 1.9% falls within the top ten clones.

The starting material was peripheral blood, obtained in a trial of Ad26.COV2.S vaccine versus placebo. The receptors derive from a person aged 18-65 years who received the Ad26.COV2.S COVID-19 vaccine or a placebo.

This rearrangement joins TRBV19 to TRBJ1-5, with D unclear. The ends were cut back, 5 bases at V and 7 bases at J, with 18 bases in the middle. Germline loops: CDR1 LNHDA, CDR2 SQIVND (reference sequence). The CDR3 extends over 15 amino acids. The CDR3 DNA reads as TGTGCCAGTAGTCCATCGGCGGGATTCAGGCAGCCCCAGCATTTT. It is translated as CASSPSAGFRQPQHF.

The CDR3 DNA sequence: TGTGCCAGCAGTGAAATGGGGGCGGTGGCCTACGAGCAGTACTTC. Protein sequence: CASSEMGAVAYEQYF. The chain links TRBV6-1 to TRBJ2-7, with D maybe TRBD1 (6 bases). Germline loops: CDR1 MNHNS, CDR2 SASEGT. The length of the CDR3 is 15 residues. Trimming took off 2 bases at V and 2 bases at J, with 13 bases between the two ends.

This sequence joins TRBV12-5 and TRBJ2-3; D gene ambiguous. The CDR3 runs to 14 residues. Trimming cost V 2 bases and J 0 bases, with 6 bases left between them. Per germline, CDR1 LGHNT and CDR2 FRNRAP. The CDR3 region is CASGLLFSTDTQYF. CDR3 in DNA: TGTGCTAGTGGTTTGCTTTTTAGCACAGATACGCAGTATTTT.

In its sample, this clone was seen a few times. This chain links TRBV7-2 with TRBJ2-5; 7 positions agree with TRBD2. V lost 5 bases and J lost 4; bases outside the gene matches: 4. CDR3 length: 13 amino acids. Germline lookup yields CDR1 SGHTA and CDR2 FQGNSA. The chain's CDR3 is CASSQTSPETQYF. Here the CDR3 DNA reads TGTGCCAGCAGCCAGACTAGCCCAGAGACCCAGTACTTC.

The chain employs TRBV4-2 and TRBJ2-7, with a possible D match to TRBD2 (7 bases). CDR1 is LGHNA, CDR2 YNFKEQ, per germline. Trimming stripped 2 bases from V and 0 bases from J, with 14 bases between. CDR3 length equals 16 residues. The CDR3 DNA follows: TGTGCCAGCAGCCAAAGGGCGGGGGCGAGCTCCTACGAGCAGTACTTC. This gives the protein CASSQRAGASSYEQYF.

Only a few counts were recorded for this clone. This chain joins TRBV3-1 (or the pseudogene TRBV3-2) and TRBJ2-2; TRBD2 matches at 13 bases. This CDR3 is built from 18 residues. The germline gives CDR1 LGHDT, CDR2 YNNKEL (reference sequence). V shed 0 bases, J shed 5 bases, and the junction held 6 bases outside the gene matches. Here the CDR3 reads CASSQDRGLAGQTGELFF. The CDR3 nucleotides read TGTGCCAGCAGCCAAGATCGGGGACTAGCGGGGCAGACCGGGGAGCTGTTTTTT.

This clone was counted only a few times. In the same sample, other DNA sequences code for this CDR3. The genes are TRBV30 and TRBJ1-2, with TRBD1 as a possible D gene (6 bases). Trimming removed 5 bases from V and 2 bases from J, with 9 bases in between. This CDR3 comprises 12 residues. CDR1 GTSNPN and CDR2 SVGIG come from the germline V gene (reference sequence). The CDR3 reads CAWDRRNYGYTF. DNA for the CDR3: TGTGCCTGGGACAGGAGAAACTATGGCTACACCTTC. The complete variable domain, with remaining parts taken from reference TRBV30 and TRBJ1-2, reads SQTIHQWPATLVQPVGSPLSLECTVEGTSNPNLYWYRQAAGRGLQLLFYSVGIGQISSEVPQNLSASRPQDRQFILSSKKLLLSDSGFYLCAWDRRNYGYTFGSGTRLTVV.